This T cell receptor (beta chain) was profiled in a study of shared clonotypes between healthy human individuals (dated by TCRdb to 2018 to 2021). Notes on the research overall: Three men and a couple of women, aged 18 to 49 years, made up the cohort. For each donor, CD4 naive and CD4 memory were each run on three plates, CD8 naive on two plates, and CD8 memory on one plate. Blood TCR repertoires of a handful of healthy adults were deeply sequenced to estimate repertoire size and the extent of clonotype sharing between individuals. To increase sequencing depth and limit assay-specific biases, different laboratories used diverse techniques to prepare libraries and sequence TCR repertoires. Leukapheresis yielded between about 0.9 and 9.5 billion PBMCs per donor. The study at large found these results: Because the study included only a small number of donors, the genetic and exposure-history diversity represented was limited. Naive subsets generally had larger estimated clonotype richness than memory subsets. Sampling was restricted to blood, and TCR repertoires in tissue are likely to differ from TCR repertoires in blood. Across four donors, about 5% of naive CD4, approximately 3.6% of naive CD8, around 2.5% of memory CD4, and over 0.35% of memory CD8 clonotypes were shared. Pairwise subsampling led to the expectation that sequencing depth would affect the degree of clonotype sharing among donors. Rarefaction of sorted-subset datasets indicated incomplete sequencing despite the large sequencing depth. Clonotypes shared by all four sorted-subset donors showed higher generation probabilities than non-shared clonotypes.

For the CD8 naive samples, CD45RO-negative cells were positively selected for CCR7, yielding a CD45RA+CCR7+ population from which TemRA cells were excluded. The donors were healthy, HIV-negative adults with no recently reported acute infections or vaccinations. All donors were Caucasian adults living in Nashville, Tennessee, USA. Blood was collected by leukapheresis, and PBMCs were isolated by Ficoll-Histopaque density gradient centrifugation and then cryopreserved in liquid nitrogen vapor phase. Analytical flow cytometry was used to check the purity and quantity of every magnetically sorted T cell population. Genomic DNA was isolated from every sorted fraction and measured by UV absorbance on a Nanodrop 2000c. TCR CDR3 regions were amplified from genomic DNA by multiplex PCR using the deep immunoSEQ assay. For each cell subset, the extracted genomic DNA was distributed evenly across all wells of several immunoSEQ 96-well plates, and each plate served as one replicate. For sorted subsets, each replicate PCR was loaded with approximately 200 ng genomic DNA, equivalent to 30,000 or so T cell genomes. Purified libraries were measured with a Qubit 3.0 fluorometer, size-checked on a Bioanalyzer 2100, and measured again with the KAPA Library Quantification kit. A separate single-read 150-cycle Illumina NextSeq 550 flow cell was used to sequence each immunoSEQ 96-well plate. Turning to the authors' computational methods: Because the immunoSEQ output included only junctional sequences and no quality scores, the filtering could not be the same as the filtering used for full-length reads. Sequences were annotated with PyIR, a Python wrapper for IgBLAST v1.9, using IMGT germline references to assign V/J genes and CDR3. Reads were filtered out if the reads had weak V/J assignments (E-value above 1e-6), no CDR3, stop codons, out-of-frame junctions, or ambiguous translated residues. V3J clonotypes were defined as sequences sharing the same inferred V gene, J gene, and CDR3 amino acid sequence. The percentage overlap between two repertoires was calculated by dividing the number of shared unique clonotypes by the size of the smaller repertoire. Three approaches were used to assess repertoire richness: RTK rarefaction, the Chao1 estimator, and Recon v2.1 estimates of unobserved clonotypes. Generation probabilities for all TCRbeta clonotypes obtained by the gDNA method from a handful of donors were computed using OLGA. Drawn from immuneACCESS, this table holds only the in-frame rearrangements with V and J called that TCRdb kept. Clones are partly lost; checked studies trace under half to an unresolved V gene and leave the rest unexplained. D and trimming were read from the DNA, whereas the V and J calls and clone size are those reported in that table. This sample gives about 2.1 million clones in total; 85% to 95% of them show up just once. The ten top clones hold roughly 1.7% of the sample.

For this clone: Its antigen remains undetermined. The sample holds no much larger clone one base away, and base qualities are not on file.

V and J lose 1 base and 6 bases, and a span of 18 bases separates them. Including cysteine and phenylalanine, the CDR3 has 16 amino acids. Just CDR3 DNA is preserved here, 48 bases in frame from base 1. CDR1 and CDR2 were assigned from the germline V gene as SGHTA and FQGTGA. The chain was built from TRBV7-3 and TRBJ1-2; a weak D assignment points to TRBD1 (5 bases agree). Specimen: naive CD8+ T cells from PBMCs. The cell subset or site label, as the study defines it: CD45RA+CCR7+. The clonotype comes from a man aged 18 to 29 in good health. Some clones in this sample may be carry-over from other donors' samples. The CDR3 corresponds to CASSLIRETRFDGYTF. The nucleotide sequence reads as follows: TGTGCCAGCAGCTTAATCAGGGAGACCCGATTCGATGGCTACACCTTC.